This T cell receptor beta chain was captured in a study of TIL therapy for anti-PD-1-resistant metastatic lung cancer. The overall study: A few tumors were EGFR-mutant and two were ALK-rearranged.

Sample time point: pre-treatment sample, taken before nivolumab and TIL therapy. Tumor tissue came from excised metastases, mostly pleural nodules or supraclavicular lymph nodes. Stage 4 NSCLC adults joined between late 2017 and January 2020. The CDR3 runs to 14 residues. Germline V gene data show CDR1 as SGHTA and CDR2 as FQGNSA. V lost 5 bases and J 1 base, leaving 11 bases between the germline ends. Sequencing used immunoSEQ v3. Profiling relied on immunoSEQ multiplex PCR, and the TCRdb table lists in-frame clones only, not all of them. Among approximately 27,000 clones, around 77% were seen once, and the ten largest hold less than 8.5%.

The material was tumor tissue, obtained at baseline. The chain uses TRBV7-2 and TRBJ1-2, with D unresolved. This TCR derives from a person between 25 and 79 years old with non-small cell lung cancer. The chain's CDR3 is CASSPNRGNYGYTF. As DNA, the CDR3 is TGTGCCAGCAGCCCGAATCGGGGTAACTATGGCTACACCTTC.